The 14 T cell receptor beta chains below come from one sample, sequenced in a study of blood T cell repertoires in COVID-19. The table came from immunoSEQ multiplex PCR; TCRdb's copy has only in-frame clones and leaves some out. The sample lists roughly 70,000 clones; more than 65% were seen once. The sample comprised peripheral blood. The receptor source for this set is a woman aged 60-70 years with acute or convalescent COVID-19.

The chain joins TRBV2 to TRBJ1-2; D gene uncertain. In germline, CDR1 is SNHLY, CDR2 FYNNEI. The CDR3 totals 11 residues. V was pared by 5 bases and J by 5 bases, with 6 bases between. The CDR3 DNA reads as TGTGCCAGCAGTCTCAGTTATGGCTACACCTTC. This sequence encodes CASSLSYGYTF. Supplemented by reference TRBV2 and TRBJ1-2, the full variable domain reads EPEVTQTPSHQVTQMGQEVILRCVPISNHLYFYWYRQILGQKVEFLVSFYNNEISEKSEIFDDQFSVERPDGSNFTLKIRSTKLEDSAMYFCASSLSYGYTFGSGTRLTVV.

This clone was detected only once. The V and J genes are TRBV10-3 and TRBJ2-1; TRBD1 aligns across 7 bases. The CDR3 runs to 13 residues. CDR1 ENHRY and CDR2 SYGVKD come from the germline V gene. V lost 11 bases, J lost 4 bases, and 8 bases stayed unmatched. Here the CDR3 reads CAANQGEYNEQFF. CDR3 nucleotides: TGTGCCGCCAACCAGGGGGAGTACAATGAGCAGTTCTTC.

The CDR3 nucleotides are TGTGCCAGTAGAACAGGGGGCGGCGACTATGGCTACACCTTC. It encodes CASRTGGGDYGYTF. The chain recombines TRBV2 with TRBJ1-2; TRBD1 agrees at 9 bases. Trimming removed 9 bases from V and 3 bases from J; junction bases left unmatched: 8. Germline loops: CDR1 SNHLY, CDR2 FYNNEI. This CDR3 is 14 amino acids long.

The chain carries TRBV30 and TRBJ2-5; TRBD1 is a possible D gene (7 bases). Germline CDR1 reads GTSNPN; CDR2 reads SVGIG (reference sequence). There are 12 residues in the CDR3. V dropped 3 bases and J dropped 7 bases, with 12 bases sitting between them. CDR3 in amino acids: CAWRGRGATQYF. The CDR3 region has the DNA TGTGCCTGGAGAGGCAGGGGGGCGACCCAGTACTTC. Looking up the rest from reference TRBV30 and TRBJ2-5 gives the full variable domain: SQTIHQWPATLVQPVGSPLSLECTVEGTSNPNLYWYRQAAGRGLQLLFYSVGIGQISSEVPQNLSASRPQDRQFILSSKKLLLSDSGFYLCAWRGRGATQYFGPGTRLLVL.

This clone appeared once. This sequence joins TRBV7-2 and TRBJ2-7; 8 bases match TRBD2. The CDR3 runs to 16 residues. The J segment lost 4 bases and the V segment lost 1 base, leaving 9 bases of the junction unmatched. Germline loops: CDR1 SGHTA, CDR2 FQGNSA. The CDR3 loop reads CASSLGVGGASYEQYF. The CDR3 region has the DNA TGTGCCAGCAGCTTAGGGGTCGGGGGGGCCTCTTACGAGCAGTACTTC. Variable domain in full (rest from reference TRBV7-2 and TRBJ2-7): GAGVSQSPSNKVTEKGKDVELRCDPISGHTALYWYRQSLGQGLEFLIYFQGNSAPDKSGLPSDRFSAERTGGSVSTLTIQRTQQEDSAVYLCASSLGVGGASYEQYFGPGTRLTVT.

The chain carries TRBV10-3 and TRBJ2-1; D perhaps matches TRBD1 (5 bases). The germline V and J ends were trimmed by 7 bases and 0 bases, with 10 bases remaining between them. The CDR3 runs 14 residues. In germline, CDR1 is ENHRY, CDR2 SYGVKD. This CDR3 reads CAITRTNSYNEQFF. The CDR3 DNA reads TGTGCCATCACACGGACAAACTCCTACAATGAGCAGTTCTTC.

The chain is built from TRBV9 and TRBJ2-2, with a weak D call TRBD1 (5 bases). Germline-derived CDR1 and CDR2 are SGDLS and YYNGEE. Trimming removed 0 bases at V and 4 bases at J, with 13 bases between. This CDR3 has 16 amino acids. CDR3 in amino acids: CASSVGWGRGTGELFF. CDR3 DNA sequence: TGTGCCAGCAGCGTAGGGTGGGGTAGGGGCACCGGGGAGCTGTTTTTT.

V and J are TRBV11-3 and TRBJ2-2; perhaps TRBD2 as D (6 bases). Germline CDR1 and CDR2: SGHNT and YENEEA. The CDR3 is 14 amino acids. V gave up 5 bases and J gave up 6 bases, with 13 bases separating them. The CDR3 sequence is CASSLGRMAGELFF. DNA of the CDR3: TGTGCCAGCAGCCTCGGGAGAATGGCCGGGGAGCTGTTTTTT.

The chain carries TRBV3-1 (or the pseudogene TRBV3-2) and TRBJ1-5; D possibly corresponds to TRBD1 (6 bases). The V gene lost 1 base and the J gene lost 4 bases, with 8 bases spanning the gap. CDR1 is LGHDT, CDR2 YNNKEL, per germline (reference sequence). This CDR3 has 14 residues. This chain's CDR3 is CASSQGTANQPQHF. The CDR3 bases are TGTGCCAGCAGCCAAGGGACAGCGAATCAGCCCCAGCATTTT.

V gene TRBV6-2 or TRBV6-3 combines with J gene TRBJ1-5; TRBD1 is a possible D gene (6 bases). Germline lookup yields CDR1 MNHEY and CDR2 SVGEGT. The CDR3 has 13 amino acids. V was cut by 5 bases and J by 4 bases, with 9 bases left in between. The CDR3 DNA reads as TGTGCCAGCAGTCCCAGGGGAAATCAGCCCCAGCATTTT. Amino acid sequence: CASSPRGNQPQHF.

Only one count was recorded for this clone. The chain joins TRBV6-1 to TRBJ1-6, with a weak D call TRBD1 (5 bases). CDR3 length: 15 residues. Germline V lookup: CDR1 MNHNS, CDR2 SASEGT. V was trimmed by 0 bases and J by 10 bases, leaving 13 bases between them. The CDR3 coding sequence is TGTGCCAGCAGTGAAGCGGGGGGGTGGAACTCACCCCTCCACTTT. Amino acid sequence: CASSEAGGWNSPLHF.

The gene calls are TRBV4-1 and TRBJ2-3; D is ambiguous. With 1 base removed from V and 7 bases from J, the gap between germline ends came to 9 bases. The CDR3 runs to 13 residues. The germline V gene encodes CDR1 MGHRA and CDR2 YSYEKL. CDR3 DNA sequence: TGCGCCAGCAGCCAAGGTAGCCCCCATACGCAGTATTTT. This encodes CASSQGSPHTQYF.

The CDR3, as DNA: TGTGCCTGGAGTGTTGGTTGGGGTGGGAGAGATTCACCCCTCCACTTT. Encoded protein: CAWSVGWGGRDSPLHF. The V gene is TRBV30, the J gene TRBJ1-6; D unclear. CDR1 and CDR2 (germline): GTSNPN, SVGIG (reference sequence). V lost 0 bases and J lost 8, with 17 bases in between. The CDR3 contains 16 residues.

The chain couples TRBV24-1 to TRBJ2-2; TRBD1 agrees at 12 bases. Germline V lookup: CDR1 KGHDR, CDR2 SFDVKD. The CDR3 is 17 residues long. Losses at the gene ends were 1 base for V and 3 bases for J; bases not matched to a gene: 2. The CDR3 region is CATSDLGDRGHTGELFF. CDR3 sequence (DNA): TGTGCCACCAGTGATTTAGGGGACAGGGGGCACACCGGGGAGCTGTTTTTT.